The next 29 T cell receptor beta chains were all read from a single sample in a study of lymphopenia after photon versus proton radiotherapy. Sequenced by immunoSEQ multiplex PCR; TCRdb stores in-frame clones only, minus some. Here the sample spans some 170,000 clones, less than 90% being singletons. Here the sequenced sample was peripheral blood, taken from a patient treated with photon-based radiotherapy. All receptors come from a middle-aged man with gastric cancer.

The chain couples TRBV9 to TRBJ2-2; 12 bases match TRBD2. Per the germline V gene, CDR1 is SGDLS and CDR2 is YYNGEE. Trimming cost V 0 bases and J 4 bases; bases outside gene matches: 7. The CDR3 loop spans 18 amino acids. CDR3 residues: CASSVAPSGRALTGELFF. Written as DNA, the CDR3 is TGTGCCAGCAGCGTAGCCCCTAGCGGGAGGGCCCTCACCGGGGAGCTGTTTTTT.

V and J are TRBV30 and TRBJ2-7; 14 bases map to TRBD2. The CDR3 sequence is 15 residues long. The germline V gene has CDR1 GTSNPN and CDR2 SVGIG (reference sequence). With V trimmed by 2 bases and J by 4 bases, 4 bases remained unmatched. The CDR3 loop reads CAWSQGLAGEYEQYF. DNA of the CDR3: TGTGCCTGGAGTCAGGGACTAGCGGGGGAGTACGAGCAGTACTTC. The full variable domain, with the rest looked up from reference TRBV30 and TRBJ2-7, is SQTIHQWPATLVQPVGSPLSLECTVEGTSNPNLYWYRQAAGRGLQLLFYSVGIGQISSEVPQNLSASRPQDRQFILSSKKLLLSDSGFYLCAWSQGLAGEYEQYFGPGTRLTVT.

The gene calls are TRBV7-9 and TRBJ2-1; the match to TRBD1 covers 7 bases. Germline CDR1 is SEHNR and CDR2 is FQNEAQ (reference sequence). The CDR3 has 13 residues. Unmatched junction bases numbered 2, after V lost 4 bases and J lost 5 bases. This CDR3 is CASSWGQHNEQFF. The CDR3 nucleotides are TGTGCCAGCAGCTGGGGACAGCACAATGAGCAGTTCTTC.

The chain carries TRBV6-5 and TRBJ1-3, with D unresolved. The germline gives CDR1 MNHEY, CDR2 SVGAGI. Deletions cut 0 bases from V and 0 bases from J, with 3 bases between. There are 14 residues in the CDR3. CDR3 in DNA: TGTGCCAGCAGTTACTCATCCTCTGGAAACACCATATATTTT. Protein sequence: CASSYSSSGNTIYF.

This sequence joins TRBV5-1 and TRBJ2-1, with 7 bases identical to TRBD2. Germline CDR1 SGHRS, CDR2 YFSETQ. The J segment lost 0 bases and the V segment lost 2 bases, leaving 2 bases of the junction unmatched. This CDR3 contains 15 residues. The CDR3 protein is CASSFGGSSYNEQFF. DNA of the CDR3: TGCGCCAGCAGCTTCGGGGGGAGCTCCTACAATGAGCAGTTCTTC.

The chain uses TRBV19 and TRBJ1-5; TRBD1 is a possible D gene (5 bases). CDR1 is LNHDA and CDR2 is SQIVND in the germline V gene (reference sequence). This CDR3 is 14 amino acids long. Deletions cut 5 bases from V and 5 bases from J, with 13 bases between. CDR3 amino acids: CASSFAGWDQPQHF. DNA of the CDR3: TGTGCCAGTAGTTTCGCAGGGTGGGATCAGCCCCAGCATTTT.

The chain couples TRBV18 to TRBJ2-5, with 9 positions matching TRBD1. V gave up 6 bases and J gave up 4 bases; unmatched junction bases: 6. CDR1 is KGHSH and CDR2 is LQKENI in the germline V gene. This CDR3 has 14 amino acids. In DNA, the CDR3 is TGTGCCAGCTCGCAAGGACAGGGGATAGAGACCCAGTACTTC. This encodes CASSQGQGIETQYF.

This chain uses TRBV19 with TRBJ2-2; unclear D gene. The V gene lost 4 bases and the J gene lost 6 bases, with 9 bases spanning the gap. Germline CDR1 is LNHDA and CDR2 is SQIVND (reference sequence). This CDR3 is 13 amino acids long. CDR3 coding DNA: TGTGCCAGTAGTAATAATGGGCCCGGGGAGCTGTTTTTT. This encodes CASSNNGPGELFF.

The chain couples TRBV4-2 to TRBJ2-1; TRBD1 agrees at 10 bases. The CDR3 runs to 15 residues. In germline, CDR1 is LGHNA, CDR2 YNFKEQ. V gave up 2 bases and J gave up 5 bases; unmatched junction bases: 3. The CDR3 sequence is CASSQSGTGDNEQFF. CDR3 DNA: TGTGCCAGCAGCCAATCAGGGACAGGGGACAATGAGCAGTTCTTC.

This clone was seen more than once but under ten times. The chain uses TRBV5-4 and TRBJ1-4; D not resolved. V was trimmed by 3 bases and J by 0 bases, leaving 12 bases between them. The CDR3 contains 16 residues. Germline-derived CDR1 and CDR2 are SGHNT and YYREEE (reference sequence). This chain's CDR3 is CASSSTPGSTNEKLFF. Here the CDR3 DNA reads TGTGCCAGCAGCTCGACACCCGGATCAACTAATGAAAAACTGTTTTTT. The variable domain in full, with the rest retrieved from reference TRBV5-4 and TRBJ1-4, is ETGVTQSPTHLIKTRGQQVTLRCSSQSGHNTVSWYQQALGQGPQFIFQYYREEENGRGNFPPRFSGLQFPNYSSELNVNALELDDSALYLCASSSTPGSTNEKLFFGSGTQLSVL.

The chain employs TRBV9 and TRBJ2-1, with 12 nucleotides matching TRBD2. The germline V gene encodes CDR1 SGDLS and CDR2 YYNGEE. This CDR3 spans 15 amino acids. V shed 3 bases and J 12 bases; nucleotides not matched to a gene: 10. CDR3 DNA sequence: TGTGCCAGCAGCGACCGACTAGCGGGAGCTATAGGGCAGTTCTTC. Translation: CASSDRLAGAIGQFF.

The rearrangement uses TRBV7-7 and TRBJ2-1; D remains ambiguous. From germline, CDR1 is SSHAT and CDR2 FNYEAQ (reference sequence). Between the trimmed V and J ends, which lost 8 bases and 10 bases, there was a span of 15 bases. The CDR3 runs 12 residues. The CDR3 region is CASSSQLGEQFF. CDR3 coding DNA: TGTGCCAGCTCTTCGCAGCTGGGGGAGCAGTTCTTC.

The chain links TRBV7-2 to TRBJ1-5; a possible D gene is TRBD1 (5 bases). Germline CDR1 reads SGHTA; CDR2 reads FQGNSA. This CDR3 is built from 17 residues. Trimming removed 0 bases from V and 6 bases from J, with 18 bases in between. CDR3 loop: CASSLAKGQGLGQPQHF. The DNA of the CDR3 is TGTGCCAGCAGCTTAGCGAAGGGGCAGGGACTCGGTCAGCCCCAGCATTTT.

DNA of the CDR3: TGTGCCAGCAGCGTATACGGGAACACTGAAGCTTTCTTT. The encoded protein is CASSVYGNTEAFF. The J gene is TRBJ1-1, the V gene TRBV9; D not resolved. Trimming cost V 1 base and J 1 base, with 5 bases left between them. Germline V lookup: CDR1 SGDLS, CDR2 YYNGEE. The length of the CDR3 is 13 residues.

This chain links TRBV6-4 with TRBJ2-3; 8 bases fit TRBD2. With V trimmed by 0 bases and J by 4 bases, 0 bases remained unmatched. The V gene's germline CDR1 is MRHNA and CDR2 SNTAGT. This CDR3 is 14 amino acids long. The CDR3 sequence is CASSDSREADTQYF. The CDR3 DNA sequence: TGTGCCAGCAGTGACTCGCGGGAGGCAGATACGCAGTATTTT.

The V and J genes are TRBV2 and TRBJ1-5; 10 bases fit TRBD1. Germline V gene data show CDR1 as SNHLY and CDR2 as FYNNEI. This CDR3 comprises 13 residues. V lost 6 bases, J lost 7 bases, and 3 bases stayed unmatched. The CDR3 DNA is TGTGCCAGCAGAGGACAGGGGGGACAGCCCCAGCATTTT. It is translated as CASRGQGGQPQHF.

J is TRBJ2-5 and V is TRBV19, with TRBD2 identical over 8 bases. CDR1 and CDR2 from the germline V gene are LNHDA and SQIVND (reference sequence). This CDR3 has 16 amino acids. V lost 5 bases and J lost 5; bases outside the gene matches: 13. The CDR3, as DNA: TGTGCCAGTAGTCTCGGACTAGCCGTGAGGGGTGAGACCCAGTACTTC. It is translated as CASSLGLAVRGETQYF.

This clone was detected once. The chain uses TRBV18 and TRBJ2-5; no reliable D call. Between the trimmed V and J ends, which lost 3 bases and 5 bases, there was a span of 7 bases. There are 12 residues in the CDR3. Germline-derived CDR1 and CDR2 are KGHSH and LQKENI. DNA for the CDR3: TGTGCCAGCTCACCTTATATGGAGACCCAGTACTTC. Translating it yields CASSPYMETQYF.

The V and J genes are TRBV30 and TRBJ1-6, with TRBD1 identical over 9 bases. The J segment lost 7 bases and the V segment lost 3 bases, leaving 7 bases of the junction unmatched. The CDR3 is 15 amino acids. Germline V gene lookup returns CDR1 GTSNPN and CDR2 SVGIG (reference sequence). The DNA of the CDR3 is TGTGCCTGGAGAGGCCAAGGGACAGGGAATTCACCCCTCCACTTT. It codes for CAWRGQGTGNSPLHF.

CDR3 sequence reads: CASSLALTLRGYNEQFF. In nucleotides, the CDR3 is TGTGCCAGCAGCTTAGCCCTTACTTTGCGGGGGTACAATGAGCAGTTCTTC. This chain uses TRBV7-9 with TRBJ2-1, with TRBD2 matching over 7 bases. There are 17 residues in the CDR3. With 0 bases clipped from V and 4 bases from J, the junction kept 9 bases outside the gene matches. In germline, CDR1 is SEHNR, CDR2 FQNEAQ (reference sequence).

The gene calls are TRBV5-1 and TRBJ2-7; weak D call: TRBD2 (6 bases). Trimming left V 5 bases short and J 3 bases short, with 15 bases between. The germline V gene encodes CDR1 SGHRS and CDR2 YFSETQ. The CDR3 loop spans 14 amino acids. The CDR3 DNA reads TGCGCCAGCAGGGCCCGACTAGATAACTACGAGCAGTACTTC. The encoded protein is CASRARLDNYEQYF.

The CDR3 sequence: CASGDYPYNEQFF. CDR3 coding DNA: TGTGCCAGCGGAGACTATCCCTACAATGAGCAGTTCTTC. The chain recombines TRBV9 with TRBJ2-1, with D perhaps matching TRBD2 (5 bases). Germline V gene data show CDR1 as SGDLS and CDR2 as YYNGEE. V shed 7 bases and J shed 2 bases, with 10 bases lying between them. The CDR3 is 13 residues long.

J is TRBJ1-1 and V is TRBV6-5, with TRBD1 as a possible D gene (5 bases). Germline V lookup: CDR1 MNHEY, CDR2 SVGAGI. V was pared by 2 bases and J by 3 bases, with 13 bases between. This CDR3 region has 15 residues. This chain's CDR3 is CASSYSGGRYTEAFF. The CDR3 DNA sequence: TGTGCCAGCAGTTACAGCGGGGGACGTTACACTGAAGCTTTCTTT.

CDR3 loop: CASSQWDSYNEQFF. The CDR3 DNA reads TGCGCCAGCAGCCAATGGGACAGCTACAATGAGCAGTTCTTC. The rearrangement uses TRBV4-1 and TRBJ2-1, with 7 bases matching TRBD1. V shed 2 bases and J 3 bases; nucleotides not matched to a gene: 1. The CDR3 is made up of 14 amino acids. Germline-derived CDR1 and CDR2 are MGHRA and YSYEKL.

The chain carries TRBV19 and TRBJ2-1; D is possibly TRBD1 (6 bases). The germline V gene encodes CDR1 LNHDA and CDR2 SQIVND (reference sequence). V lost 5 bases and J 2 bases, leaving 13 bases between the germline ends. There are 15 residues in the CDR3. CDR3 protein: CASSANRVPYNEQFF. The CDR3 DNA reads as TGTGCCAGTAGTGCCAACAGGGTCCCCTACAATGAGCAGTTCTTC.

The chain links TRBV7-6 to TRBJ1-4; D might be TRBD1 (5 bases). The germline V gene encodes CDR1 SGHVS and CDR2 FNYEAQ. V dropped 4 bases and J dropped 3 bases, with 15 bases sitting between them. The length of the CDR3 is 16 residues. The CDR3, as DNA: TGTGCCAGCAGCTCGGCCCCCAGGGTGGCTAATGAAAAACTGTTTTTT. This sequence encodes CASSSAPRVANEKLFF.

The chain combines TRBV6-1 with TRBJ1-5; no firm D call. Germline CDR1 and CDR2: MNHNS and SASEGT. The germline V and J ends were trimmed by 2 bases and 0 bases, with 23 bases remaining between them. The CDR3 totals 20 residues. The DNA of the CDR3 is TGTGCCAGCAGTGAATTTTGGTCCGGGCGGCAGCGGTATAGCAATCAGCCCCAGCATTTT. Translation gives CASSEFWSGRQRYSNQPQHF.

This chain's CDR3 is CASTNLAGGEQYF. The CDR3 coding sequence is TGTGCCAGCACCAACCTAGCGGGAGGCGAGCAGTACTTC. This chain links TRBV6-5 with TRBJ2-7; TRBD2 matches 11 bases. The CDR3 is 13 amino acids. CDR1 and CDR2 from the germline V gene are MNHEY and SVGAGI. V was pared by 7 bases and J by 6 bases, with 5 bases of the junction left unmatched.

The chain has TRBV6-5 and TRBJ1-1; D is uncertain. This CDR3 has 12 amino acids. Germline V CDR1 and CDR2: MNHEY, SVGAGI. V lost 5 bases to trimming and J lost 9 bases, with 13 bases between them. CDR3 protein: CASSEGSFQAFF. In DNA, the CDR3 is TGTGCCAGCAGTGAAGGATCGTTCCAAGCTTTCTTT.